These 4 T cell receptor beta chains share one sample of origin, sequenced in a study of tissue T cells after allogeneic stem cell transplantation (dated by TCRdb to 2022 to 2024). Library preparation employed the immunoSEQ multiplex PCR assay. Held by TCRdb, this immuneACCESS table contains in-frame sequences only and omits some clones. Under half of the omission traces to an unresolved V gene where checked; the cause of the rest is unknown. The sample table lists several thousand clones, roughly 63% of them with a count of one. The biggest ten clones account for around 25% of the sample. The time point label, read with the paper, signifies: human tissue collected at research (rapid) autopsy. The sequenced sample was tissue from the stomach, obtained at autopsy. All receptors derive from a woman between 18 and 50 years old with breast cancer.

The rearrangement joins TRBV2 to TRBJ2-7; D may correspond to TRBD1 or TRBD2 (5 bases each). This CDR3 has 12 amino acids. Germline V lookup: CDR1 SNHLY, CDR2 FYNNEI. Trimming stripped 6 bases from V and 2 bases from J, with 8 bases between. In nucleotides, the CDR3 is TGTGCCAGCAGCGGGGACGCCTACGAGCAGTACTTC. It is translated as CASSGDAYEQYF.

The gene calls are TRBV18 and TRBJ2-1, with TRBD1 matching 9 bases. The length of the CDR3 is 16 residues. Germline V gives CDR1 KGHSH, CDR2 LQKENI. Trimming removed 0 bases from V and 12 bases from J; junction bases left unmatched: 12. CDR3 protein: CASSPPWDREGSGQFF. The CDR3 bases are TGTGCCAGCTCACCACCTTGGGACAGGGAAGGGTCCGGGCAGTTCTTC.

Note on this clone: The sample carries other DNA sequences with the same CDR3. The chain carries TRBV6-2 or TRBV6-3 and TRBJ2-7, with TRBD2 identical over 7 bases. V lost 2 bases, J lost 1 base, and 2 bases stayed unmatched. Germline assignment: CDR1 MNHEY and CDR2 SVGEGT. The CDR3 contains 14 residues. The chain's CDR3 is CASSYVGGSYEQYF. CDR3 coding DNA: TGTGCCAGCAGTTACGTGGGGGGGTCCTACGAGCAGTACTTC.

The genes are TRBV30 and TRBJ2-3; perhaps TRBD1 as D (6 bases). The germline V and J ends were trimmed by 6 bases and 0 bases, with 13 bases remaining between them. Germline V gene lookup returns CDR1 GTSNPN and CDR2 SVGIG (reference sequence). CDR3 length: 14 amino acids. CDR3 amino acids: CACPQGASTDTQYF. Here the CDR3 DNA reads TGTGCCTGCCCACAGGGCGCCAGCACAGATACGCAGTATTTT.